This T cell receptor beta chain stems from a study of cytomegalovirus exposure and HLA in healthy donors. The study's findings and limits: Trimming of TCR beta V- and J-genes showed a link, identified in a later analysis, to a missense DCLRE1C variant. According to a later analysis, donors in an Asian-associated ancestry cluster reportedly had fewer N-insertions than the roughly 640-donor mean.

For this clone: Its antigen is still unknown.

This CDR3 has 16 residues. Germline CDR1 LNHDA, CDR2 SQIVND (reference sequence). With 5 bases clipped from V and 5 bases from J, the junction kept 7 bases outside the gene matches. The PCR made use of 60 Vbeta and 13 Jbeta primers. Only in-frame clones appear in the TCRdb table, and some are missing; sequencing was by immunoSEQ multiplex PCR. The data show about 140,000 clones, with just over 70% seen just once and about 1.5% held by the top ten. The J gene is TRBJ2-5, the V gene TRBV19, with TRBD2 identical over 14 bases. Sequenced input: PBMCs. The origin of this receptor is a woman in her twenties or thirties in good health and CMV-seronegative. CDR3 sequence (DNA): TGTGCCAGTAGTGCCGGGACTAGCGGGAGTGGGGAGACCCAGTACTTC. Encoded protein: CASSAGTSGSGETQYF.